This record covers a single TCR beta chain. The clone's antigen remains unknown. No base quality values were provided; no much bigger clone lies one nucleotide off. The donors were healthy, HIV-negative adults with no recently reported acute infections or vaccinations. All donors were Caucasian adults living in Nashville, Tennessee, USA. CD4+ T cells were enriched through magnetic negative selection, after which naive cells were positively selected on CD45RA and the remaining negative fraction served as the memory subset. After blood collection by leukapheresis, PBMCs were isolated using Ficoll-Histopaque density gradient centrifugation and then cryopreserved in the vapor phase of liquid nitrogen. Analytical flow cytometry was used to check the purity and quantity of every magnetically sorted T cell population. From each sorted fraction, genomic DNA was isolated and quantified by UV absorbance on a Nanodrop 2000c.

The data were taken from a study of shared clonotypes between healthy human individuals (dated by TCRdb to the early 2020s). Notes on the research overall: The cohort comprised a couple of women and a few men aged 18 to 49 years. For each donor, CD4 naive and CD4 memory were each given three plates, CD8 naive was given two plates, and CD8 memory was given one plate. To increase sequencing depth and limit assay-specific biases, TCR repertoire library preparation and sequencing were carried out by different laboratories using diverse techniques. The study deeply sequenced blood TCR repertoires of five healthy adults to estimate repertoire size and the extent of clonotype sharing between individuals. Between about 0.9 and 8.9 billion PBMCs per donor were obtained by leukapheresis. Beyond this particular receptor, the publication reports: Pairwise subsampling indicated that sequencing depth was expected to affect the degree of clonotype sharing among donors. Because the study included a small number of donors, the genetic and exposure-history diversity represented was limited. Approximately 4.8% of naive CD4, approximately 3.7% of naive CD8, about 2.1% of memory CD4, and about 0.4% of memory CD8 clonotypes were shared across four donors. Naive subsets generally had larger estimated clonotype richness than memory subsets did. Only blood was sampled, and tissue TCR repertoires likely differ from those in blood. Rarefaction of sorted-subset datasets indicated incomplete sequencing despite the large sequencing depth. Compared with non-shared clonotypes, clonotypes shared by all four sorted-subset donors had higher generation probabilities.

Using the deep immunoSEQ assay, TCR CDR3 regions were amplified from genomic DNA by multiplex PCR. For each cell subset, the extracted genomic DNA was distributed evenly across all wells of several immunoSEQ 96-well plates, and each plate served as one replicate. For sorted subsets, around 0.2 ug of genomic DNA, equivalent to 25,000 to 35,000 T cell genomes, went into each replicate PCR. The purified libraries were quantified using a Qubit 3.0 fluorometer, sized with a Bioanalyzer 2100, and then quantified again using the KAPA Library Quantification kit. Each immunoSEQ 96-well plate was sequenced on its own single-read 150-cycle Illumina NextSeq 550 flow cell. Turning to the authors' computational methods: The immunoSEQ output contained only junctional sequences without quality scores, so filtering could not match that applied to full-length reads. Sequences were annotated with PyIR, a Python wrapper for IgBLAST v1.9, using IMGT germline references to assign V/J genes and CDR3. Reads were removed for weak V/J assignments (E-value above 1e-6), missing CDR3, stop codons, out-of-frame junctions, or ambiguous translated residues. V3J clonotypes were defined as sequences sharing the same inferred V gene, J gene, and CDR3 amino acid sequence. Percentage overlap between repertoires was calculated by dividing the number of shared unique clonotypes by the size of the smaller repertoire. RTK rarefaction, the Chao1 estimator, and Recon v2.1 estimates of unobserved clonotypes were used to assess repertoire richness. For all TCRbeta clonotypes obtained by the gDNA method from a few donors, generation probabilities were computed with OLGA. Held by TCRdb, this immuneACCESS table contains in-frame sequences only and omits some clones. Under half of the omission traces to an unresolved V gene where checked; the cause of the rest is unknown. That table gives V, J and clone size, and the DNA gave D and trimming. Counted in this sample were over a million clones; roughly 96% of them appeared once. The ten largest make up roughly 1.2% of the sample.

The junction shows trimming of 5 bases on V and 4 bases on J, plus 9 bases between the germline ends. Including the terminal cysteine and phenylalanine, the CDR3 comprises 13 residues. The read is trimmed to its CDR3 DNA, 39 bases read in frame from base 1. For CDR1 and CDR2, the germline V gene (reference sequence) lists SEHNR and FQNEAQ. The sequence derives from a young man in good health. Sequences were obtained from naive CD4+ T cells sorted from blood. The cell subset or site label, read with the paper, signifies: CD45RA+ positively selected. This receptor chain uses TRBV7-9 and TRBJ2-1; D gene: possibly TRBD2, on 5 matching bases. The CDR3 protein sequence reads: CASSRADYNEQFF. The DNA sequence is given as TGTGCCAGCAGCCGAGCGGATTACAATGAGCAGTTCTTC.